These 12 T cell receptor beta chains came from one sample sequenced in a study of T cells in Graves' hyperthyroidism and ophthalmopathy. It was RNA transcripts that yielded the amplified TCR beta CDR3 regions. A first-round RT-PCR of the TCR CDR3 used the HTBI primer set. One entry per CDR3 protein results from TCRdb running MiXCR on the multiplex PCR reads. This table holds about 380,000 distinct CDR3 sequences, approximately 17% found once. The specimen was blood. These receptors were taken from a young man with Graves' ophthalmopathy.

This clonotype was observed many times. This chain uses TRBV5-1 with TRBJ2-3; D perhaps matches TRBD1 (5 bases). Trimming stripped 0 bases from V and 5 bases from J, with 10 bases between. CDR1 is SGHRS, CDR2 YFSETQ, per germline. The CDR3 has 14 residues. The CDR3 DNA is TGCGCCAGCAGCTTGGAACAGGAGATAGATACGCAGTATTTT. It specifies CASSLEQEIDTQYF.

This clonotype was seen a few times. CDR3 amino acids: CASSFGTGKGTEAFF. For the CDR3, the DNA is TGTGCCAGCAGCTTTGGGACAGGGAAGGGCACTGAAGCTTTCTTT. The V call is TRBV5-6, the J call TRBJ1-1; 9 nucleotides agree with TRBD1. The germline V gene encodes CDR1 SGHDT and CDR2 YYEEEE. V gave up 2 bases and J gave up 4 bases; unmatched junction bases: 6. The CDR3 consists of 15 residues.

This clonotype occurred many times. This chain joins TRBV12-3 or TRBV12-4 and TRBJ1-5; D is perhaps TRBD1 (5 bases). The CDR3 runs 16 residues. V was pared by 4 bases and J by 3 bases, with 16 bases between. This CDR3 is CASSYGGVRNNQPQHF. The CDR3 DNA follows: TGTGCCAGCAGTTATGGAGGGGTGAGGAACAATCAGCCCCAGCATTTT.

This clonotype was counted ten times or more. The rearrangement uses TRBV7-6 and TRBJ2-7; 7 bases fit TRBD2. The CDR3 totals 14 residues. V trimming: 5 bases; J trimming: 6 bases; junction bases outside the gene matches: 10. Germline loops: CDR1 SGHVS, CDR2 FNYEAQ. CDR3 in amino acids: CASSPSRGDLEQYF. The CDR3 DNA reads TGTGCCAGCAGCCCCTCCCGGGGGGATCTCGAGCAGTACTTC. Complete variable domain (other parts from reference TRBV7-6 and TRBJ2-7): GAGVSQSPRYKVTKRGQDVALRCDPISGHVSLYWYRQALGQGPEFLTYFNYEAQQDKSGLPNDRFSAERPEGSISTLTIQRTEQRDSAMYRCASSPSRGDLEQYFGPGTRLTVT.

The chain links TRBV5-1 to TRBJ2-1; D is tentatively TRBD1 or TRBD2 (5 bases each). This CDR3 is 15 amino acids long. Between the trimmed V and J ends, which lost 3 bases and 0 bases, there was a span of 10 bases. From germline, CDR1 is SGHRS and CDR2 YFSETQ. The DNA for the CDR3 is TGCGCCAGCAGCTACAGGCTAGCCTCCTACAATGAGCAGTTCTTC. This encodes CASSYRLASYNEQFF.

The V and J genes are TRBV6-1 and TRBJ2-2; D is uncertain. This CDR3 has 14 amino acids. Deletions cut 1 base from V and 7 bases from J, with 10 bases between. Germline CDR1 MNHNS, CDR2 SASEGT. The CDR3 bases are TGTGCCAGCAGTGAAGTTCCGGACGTCGGGGAGCTGTTTTTT. Translating it yields CASSEVPDVGELFF.

The V gene is TRBV12-3 or TRBV12-4, the J gene TRBJ2-1; 11 bases match TRBD2. The junction had 6 bases not matched to a gene; V was cut back by 2 bases and J by 6 bases. The CDR3 loop spans 16 amino acids. The CDR3 region is CASSLTSGTSGNEQFF. CDR3 DNA sequence: TGTGCCAGCAGTTTAACCTCCGGGACTAGCGGCAATGAGCAGTTCTTC.

This clonotype appeared many times. The chain recombines TRBV12-3 or TRBV12-4 with TRBJ2-7; D unresolved. CDR3 length: 13 residues. Trimming shortened V by 3 bases and J by 0 bases, and 6 bases separated the two germline ends. CDR3 sequence: CASSFSDSYEQYF. The CDR3 DNA reads TGTGCCAGCAGTTTTTCAGACTCCTACGAGCAGTACTTC.

The gene calls are TRBV19 and TRBJ1-6; D may be TRBD1 (5 bases). V was clipped by 7 bases and J by 7 bases, with 17 bases between them. Germline-derived CDR1 and CDR2 are LNHDA and SQIVND (reference sequence). There are 15 residues in the CDR3. The CDR3 DNA reads TGTGCCAGTATCGAAGCCTGGGGGAACAATTCACCCCTCCACTTT. This encodes CASIEAWGNNSPLHF. The variable domain in full, with the rest retrieved from reference TRBV19 and TRBJ1-6, is DGGITQSPKYLFRKEGQNVTLSCEQNLNHDAMYWYRQDPGQGLRLIYYSQIVNDFQKGDIAEGYSVSREKKESFPLTVTSAQKNPTAFYLCASIEAWGNNSPLHFGNGTRLTVT.

There are many counts of this clonotype. The CDR3 loop reads CASSERGVVETQYF. The CDR3 region has the DNA TGTGCCAGCAGCGAGCGGGGGGTAGTCGAGACCCAGTACTTC. This chain connects TRBV13 to TRBJ2-5, with 9 bases lining up with TRBD2. Unmatched junction bases numbered 6, after V lost 5 bases and J lost 5 bases. CDR3 length equals 14 residues. CDR1 PRHDT and CDR2 FYEKMQ come from the germline V gene (reference sequence).

The table lists this clonotype with many counts. V and J are TRBV3-1 and TRBJ1-2; D unresolved. The CDR3 is 12 amino acids. Germline CDR1 LGHDT, CDR2 YNNKEL (reference sequence). The V end lost 3 bases, the J end lost 7 bases, and 9 bases lay between the germline ends. The CDR3 sequence: CASSQAIGGYTF. In DNA, the CDR3 is TGTGCCAGCAGCCAGGCGATTGGTGGCTACACCTTC.

In regard to this clonotype: Possible read error: a much larger clone is one base away. The J gene is TRBJ2-3, the V gene TRBV20-1, with 12 bases aligning to TRBD2. CDR1 DFQATT and CDR2 SNEGSKA come from the germline V gene (reference sequence). The length of the CDR3 is 15 residues. The ends lost 1 base at V and 4 bases at J; junction bases unmatched: 3. CDR3 amino acids: CSARASGGAPDTQYF. Here the CDR3 DNA reads TGCAGTGCTAGAGCTAGCGGGGGGGCCCCAGATACGCAGTATTTT.